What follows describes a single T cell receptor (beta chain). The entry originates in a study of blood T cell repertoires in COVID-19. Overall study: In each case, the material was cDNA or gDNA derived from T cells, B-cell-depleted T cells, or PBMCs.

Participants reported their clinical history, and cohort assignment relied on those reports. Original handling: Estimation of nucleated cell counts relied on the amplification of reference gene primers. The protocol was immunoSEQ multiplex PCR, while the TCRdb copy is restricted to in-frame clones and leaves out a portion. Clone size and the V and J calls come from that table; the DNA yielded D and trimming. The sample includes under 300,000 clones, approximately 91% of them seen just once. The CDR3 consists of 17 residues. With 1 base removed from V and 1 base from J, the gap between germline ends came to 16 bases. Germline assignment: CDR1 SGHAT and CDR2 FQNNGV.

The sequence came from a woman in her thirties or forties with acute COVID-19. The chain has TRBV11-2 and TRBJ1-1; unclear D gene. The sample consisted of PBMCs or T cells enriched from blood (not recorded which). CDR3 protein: CASSLVLGGPRNTEAFF. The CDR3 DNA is TGTGCCAGCAGCTTAGTCTTGGGAGGCCCCCGGAACACTGAAGCTTTCTTT.